The sequence of this TCR beta chain was determined in a study of spatial heterogeneity in lung cancer (dated by TCRdb to 2018 to 2020). With respect to the entire study: More beta-chain than alpha-chain transcripts were consistently detected, likely reflecting higher beta-chain transcript abundance. Both alpha and beta chains were TCR-sequenced in samples taken at surgery, namely 220 tumor regions, roughly 64 matched nontumor lung samples and 50 to 60 PBMC samples. In the raw uncorrected reads, each unique combination of TCR and UMI appeared more than ten times on average. In non-small cell lung cancer, the study made a quantitative comparison of TCR alpha and beta repertoires among multiple tumor regions, matched nontumor lung and blood. Nonsynonymous mutation counts, determined by whole-exome sequencing of tumor tissue, were related to features of the TCR repertoire. Paper-wide results and their limitations: Additional single-cell paired TCR alpha and beta sequencing was considered necessary to confirm, at a functional level, the hypothesis that regional TCRs recognize regional mutations. Ubiquitous expanded tumor TCRs were found in blood more often at tumor resection than at routine follow-up.

This clonotype came up a few times. It lacks a known antigen. No base quality information exists; no much larger clone differs at one position. Library creation used 5' RACE. Sequencing relied on a NextSeq 500. To allow correction of PCR and sequencing errors, the TCR library protocol tagged every TCR cDNA molecule with a unique molecular identifier. The original pipeline was this. TCR identification, UMI-based error correction and CDR3 extraction were performed with Decombinator tools. Expanded TCRs were defined as those above a frequency of 2 per 1,000, corresponding to the top 1% of the tumor frequency distribution. Each repertoire was subsampled 100 times to 5,000 TCRs, after which Renyi diversity was computed with the R vegan package. To build CDR3 similarity networks, amino acid triplet string-kernel similarity was used, and CDR3s were connected when their pairwise similarity was above 0.82. In-frame beta chains were kept once TCRdb had trimmed the public reads at Q25 with fastp and called clones with MiXCR. Rows matching on CDR3 protein sequence are summarized as one entry with the most common DNA and genes. The V and J calls reflect TCRdb's pipeline rather than the authors' work. Across this sample there are under 100,000 distinct CDR3 sequences, with around 9% seen only once. The ten most abundant clones make up less than 8.5% of the sample.

Read against the paper, the sample's time point label means: sample taken at primary tumor resection. Without any cell sorting, TCR sequencing was performed on whole RNA extracted either from tumor and nontumor lung tissue or from cryopreserved PBMC samples. The donors were about 71 patients from the lung TRACERx cohort who had early-stage, untreated non-small cell lung cancer. Only patients for whom sufficient RNA was available from at least two tumor regions were selected for TCR sequencing. CDR1 and CDR2 (SGHNT, YENEEA) derive from the germline V gene. CDR3 length: 14 amino acids, cysteine to phenylalanine. The kept DNA is CDR3 alone, 42 bases in frame from the first base. V and J are truncated by 5 bases and 5 bases respectively, leaving an intervening sequence of 15 bases.

This TCR came from a male donor with early-stage non-small cell lung cancer. Recombination connected TRBV11-3 to TRBJ2-5; 5 matching bases give a weak D call of TRBD2. The source material was PBMCs, sampled at surgery. At the DNA level, the sequence is TGTGCCAGCAGCAACCGGGATGAGCCGGAGACCCAGTACTTC. It translates to CASSNRDEPETQYF. With the portions outside the CDR3 filled from the reference TRBV11-3 and TRBJ2-5 genes, the complete variable region becomes EAGVVQSPRYKIIEKKQPVAFWCNPISGHNTLYWYLQNLGQGPELLIRYENEEAVDDSQLPKDRFSAERLKGVDSTLKIQPAELGDSAVYLCASSNRDEPETQYFGPGTRLLVL.